A single sample is the source of the 9 T cell receptor beta chains below, sequenced in a study of T-cell reconstitution after alpha-beta-depleted transplantation in children. The TCRbeta library incorporated unique molecular identifiers. Each CDR3 protein is one row after TCRdb ran MiXCR on the PCR reads. The table includes about 460,000 distinct CDR3 sequences, about an eighth detected once. The sample here was PBMCs from the stem cell graft donor, taken from the stem cell graft. Every receptor here comes from a human donor who donated a stem cell graft to a child with combined immunodeficiency.

This clonotype has more than one count but fewer than ten. This sequence joins TRBV7-6 and TRBJ2-2; 9 bases align to TRBD1. With 4 bases clipped from V and 7 bases from J, the junction kept 13 bases outside the gene matches. In germline, CDR1 is SGHVS, CDR2 FNYEAQ. CDR3 size: 17 residues. The CDR3 reads CASSWGTGGELVGELFF. Written as DNA, the CDR3 is TGTGCCAGCAGCTGGGGTACAGGGGGCGAGCTGGTCGGGGAGCTGTTTTTT.

This clonotype has only a few counts. The V call is TRBV5-1, the J call TRBJ2-7; D call uncertain. CDR1 is SGHRS and CDR2 is YFSETQ in the germline V gene. CDR3 length: 14 amino acids. V was trimmed by 0 bases and J by 2 bases, leaving 9 bases between them. The CDR3 DNA reads TGCGCCAGCAGCTTGGACTTGAGGACCTACGAGCAGTACTTC. This translates into CASSLDLRTYEQYF.

This rearrangement joins TRBV6-1 to TRBJ1-2; tentative D call: TRBD1 (6 bases). This CDR3 is 13 amino acids long. V was trimmed by 5 bases and J by 2 bases, leaving 9 bases between them. Germline V gives CDR1 MNHNS, CDR2 SASEGT. This CDR3 reads CASSRGHNYGYTF. The CDR3 DNA reads TGTGCCAGCAGTCGGGGACACAACTATGGCTACACCTTC.

This clonotype was counted a few times. As DNA, the CDR3 is TGTGCCAGCAGCTTCCGACAGGCCCCAACTAAAAACATTCAGTACTTC. Translating gives CASSFRQAPTKNIQYF. This rearrangement joins TRBV14 to TRBJ2-4; possibly TRBD1 for D (6 bases). V was pared by 5 bases and J by 4 bases, with 18 bases between. The CDR3 extends over 16 amino acids. Germline loops: CDR1 SGHDN, CDR2 FVKESK.

This clonotype showed up just a few times. The J gene is TRBJ2-1, the V gene TRBV12-3 or TRBV12-4, with D hard to call. CDR3 length equals 8 residues. The V end was cut by 8 bases, the J end by 10 bases, with 3 bases between. The CDR3 protein is CASGEQFF. CDR3 sequence (DNA): TGTGCCAGCGGGGAGCAGTTCTTC.

This clonotype came up many times. This chain links TRBV3-2 with TRBJ1-1; the table calls TRBD1, which could not be checked here. TRBV3-2 has pseudogene status. CDR3 length equals 14 residues. The CDR3 is CASSQWGPDTEAFF. CDR3 bases: TGTGCCAGCAGCCAATGGGGACCCGACACTGAAGCTTTCTTT.

Ten or more counts support this clonotype. As DNA, the CDR3 is TGTGCCAGCAGCTTATCAATTACAGGGGGTACCGGCTACGAGCAGTACTTC. Translating gives CASSLSITGGTGYEQYF. The chain joins TRBV7-2 to TRBJ2-7; 8 bases agree with TRBD1. The CDR3 length is 17 residues. Germline lookup yields CDR1 SGHTA and CDR2 FQGNSA. With 2 bases clipped from V and 3 bases from J, the junction kept 12 bases outside the gene matches.

This clonotype was detected a few times. The chain couples TRBV10-3 to TRBJ2-7; perhaps D is TRBD1 or TRBD2 (7 bases each). Germline assignment: CDR1 ENHRY and CDR2 SYGVKD. The ends were cut back, 0 bases at V and 2 bases at J, with 14 bases in the middle. The CDR3 spans 16 residues. Here the CDR3 DNA reads TGTGCCATCAGTGAGTCGGGGAGGGGGCAGCCCTACGAGCAGTACTTC. Protein: CAISESGRGQPYEQYF.

This clonotype was counted only a few times. The V and J genes are TRBV5-1 and TRBJ2-1; 8 positions agree with TRBD2. After removal of 4 bases from V and 5 bases from J, the junction contained 11 bases not matched to a gene. This CDR3 is 16 amino acids long. Germline V gives CDR1 SGHRS, CDR2 YFSETQ. CDR3 in DNA: TGCGCCAGCAGCCCATTTAGCGGGGATATAAACAATGAGCAGTTCTTC. As protein: CASSPFSGDINNEQFF.